These 6 T cell receptor beta chains came from one sample sequenced in a study of blood T cell repertoires in COVID-19 (TCRdb year 2020). The library was prepared using the immunoSEQ multiplex PCR assay. TCRdb re-hosts the immuneACCESS table, in-frame sequences only. Its copies lack some clones; in the studies checked, an unresolved V gene accounts for under half of them, and the cause for the rest is not known. In all, the sample holds roughly 110,000 clones, and over 70% of those were seen once. The ten largest clonotypes hold under 2% of the sample. Sample: peripheral blood. The origin of the receptors is a man between 45 and 60 years old with acute or convalescent COVID-19.

The chain is built from TRBV10-3 and TRBJ2-2, with a possible D match to TRBD1 (5 bases). CDR3 length: 13 amino acids. CDR1 and CDR2 (germline): ENHRY, SYGVKD. The V and J ends lost 3 bases and 5 bases respectively, with 7 bases between them. CDR3 region: CAISDDSTGELFF. The CDR3 coding sequence is TGTGCCATCAGTGACGACAGTACCGGGGAGCTGTTTTTT.

This clone has only one observation. This rearrangement joins TRBV4-2 to TRBJ2-5, with D possibly being TRBD1 (5 bases). Looked up from germline, CDR1 is LGHNA and CDR2 is YNFKEQ. The ends were cut back, 1 base at V and 3 bases at J, with 15 bases in the middle. CDR3 length: 16 residues. The CDR3 DNA is TGTGCCAGCAGCCAAGTGGGTAGGGGTATGGAAGAGACCCAGTACTTC. Protein sequence: CASSQVGRGMEETQYF.

The V call is TRBV2, the J call TRBJ2-7; 7 nucleotides align to TRBD2. In germline, CDR1 is SNHLY, CDR2 FYNNEI. V shed 3 bases and J 2 bases; nucleotides not matched to a gene: 4. The CDR3 sequence is 14 residues long. CDR3 in amino acids: CASSEGGGTYEQYF. In nucleotides, the CDR3 is TGTGCCAGCAGTGAGGGCGGGGGAACCTACGAGCAGTACTTC.

The V gene is TRBV6-5, the J gene TRBJ1-5, with D maybe TRBD1 (5 bases). The germline CDR1 and CDR2 sequences are MNHEY and SVGAGI. This CDR3 is 15 amino acids long. The ends were cut back, 6 bases at V and 4 bases at J, with 16 bases in the middle. In DNA, the CDR3 is TGTGCCAGCAGACCCTCCGGACGGGGGAATCAGCCCCAGCATTTT. Translated: CASRPSGRGNQPQHF.

This sequence joins TRBV30 and TRBJ2-3, with 9 bases identical to TRBD1. Germline CDR1 and CDR2: GTSNPN and SVGIG (reference sequence). CDR3 length equals 15 residues. V shed 0 bases and J 4 bases; nucleotides not matched to a gene: 5. The CDR3 coding sequence is TGTGCCTGGAGTGTGGCGGGACAGGGCCCAGATACGCAGTATTTT. Translation gives CAWSVAGQGPDTQYF.

The J gene is TRBJ1-6, the V gene TRBV7-2; 10 bases match TRBD1. The germline CDR1 and CDR2 sequences are SGHTA and FQGNSA. The V gene end was trimmed by 4 bases and the J gene end by 1 base; junction bases not matched to a gene: 7. The length of the CDR3 is 18 residues. The DNA for the CDR3 is TGTGCCAGCAGCTATCGACAGGGGGCGTTATCCTATAATTCACCCCTCCACTTT. This encodes CASSYRQGALSYNSPLHF.